A selection of T cell receptor beta chains follows, all from one sample in a study of metastatic and nonmetastatic thyroid tumors. TCRdb re-called the PCR reads with MiXCR. The data show about 43,000 clones, roughly 3.2% seen once. Sample: blood. These receptors all stem from a female donor with papillary thyroid cancer or a benign thyroid nodule (not recorded which). Some clones in this sample may be carry-over from other donors' samples. Both conserved end residues are part of each CDR3. A D gene is named only where the DNA matches it firmly. Expanded clones are given a class, and other clones once, few, many or no size at all.

D gene	J gene	V gene	clone size	CDR3 DNA	CDR3 protein
.	TRBJ1-5	TRBV19	many	TGTGCCAGTAGTATTCTCTTTAGCAATCAGCCCCAGCATTTT	CASSILFSNQPQHF
TRBD2	TRBJ2-1	TRBV2	.	TGTGCCAGCAGCAGACCCGCGGCTAGCGGGAGCTCCTACAATGAGCAGTTCTTC	CASSRPAASGSSYNEQFF
TRBD1	TRBJ1-4	TRBV20-1	many	TGCAGTGCGCGTAAACACAGGGACAGAGTAGAAAAACTGTTTTTT	CSARKHRDRVEKLFF
TRBD1	TRBJ2-7	TRBV4-1	many	TGCGCCAGCAGCCCAGGGAACCGGGACAGGGACCACGAGCAGTACTTC	CASSPGNRDRDHEQYF
.	TRBJ2-7	TRBV6-1	.	TGTGCCAGCAGTGACCGACACGGTCTGGACCCCTACGAGCAGTACTTC	CASSDRHGLDPYEQYF
TRBD2	TRBJ2-5	TRBV28	many	TGTGCCAGCAGTCGGGCGGGAGGGCGAGAGACCCAGTACTTC	CASSRAGGRETQYF
.	TRBJ2-5	TRBV6-1	many	TGTGCCAGCTCGATACGGTCCCAGGGTGAGACCCAGTACTTC	CASSIRSQGETQYF
TRBD2	TRBJ2-1	TRBV9	many	TGTGCCAGCAGCGTAGGCGGCGGGAGAGACAATGAGCAGTTCTTC	CASSVGGGRDNEQFF
.	TRBJ2-1	TRBV20-1	.	TGCAGTGCTAGAGATCTCTCAAGCTCCTACAATGAGCAGTTCTTC	CSARDLSSSYNEQFF
.	TRBJ1-2	TRBV3-1	.	TGTGCCAGCCGCAACAGCAACTATGGCTACACCTTC	CASRNSNYGYTF
TRBD2	TRBJ2-1	TRBV20-1	medium-sized	TGCAGTGCTAGAGATATCCGGGAGGTCTACAATGAGCAGTTCTTC	CSARDIREVYNEQFF
TRBD2	TRBJ2-7	TRBV20-1	few	TGCAGTGCTAGGGGGAGGCGGGAGTACGAGCAGTACTTC	CSARGRREYEQYF
.	TRBJ1-2	TRBV2	.	TGTGCCAGCAGTCCAAACGCCTATGGCTACACCTTC	CASSPNAYGYTF
.	TRBJ2-1	TRBV20-1	many	TGCAGTGCGAAGTCCTGGGGGGCAGCCCACAATGAGCAGTTCTTC	CSAKSWGAAHNEQFF
.	TRBJ2-3	TRBV3-1	many	TGTGCCAGCAGGAATTGGGACACAGATACGCAGTATTTT	CASRNWDTDTQYF
TRBD1	TRBJ2-1	TRBV15	.	TGTGCCACCAGCAGAGGGGACAGGGGGAACAATGAGCAGTTCTTC	CATSRGDRGNNEQFF
.	TRBJ2-1	TRBV3-1	many	TGTGCCAGCAGCCAGAGCCGCCCCACTGAGCAGTTCTTC	CASSQSRPTEQFF
TRBD2	TRBJ2-6	TRBV5-4	many	TGTGCCAGCAGACCGGGGACTAGCGGCTCTGGGGCCAACGTCCTGACTTTC	CASRPGTSGSGANVLTF
.	TRBJ1-1	TRBV19	.	TGTGCCAGTATAAGGGGGTATGGTGATGAAGCTTTCTTT	CASIRGYGDEAFF
.	TRBJ1-6	TRBV3-1	.	TGTGCCAGCAGCCAAGATGTGACCAGAAGTTCACCCCTCCACTTT	CASSQDVTRSSPLHF
TRBD1	TRBJ1-5	TRBV20-1	few	TGCAGTGCTAGAGAAACGGGACAGGGTCTTTCGCCCCAGCATTTT	CSARETGQGLSPQHF
.	TRBJ1-4	TRBV6-2/TRBV6-3	many	TGTGCCAGCAACCGGGGTTCTGAAAAACTGTTTTTT	CASNRGSEKLFF
.	TRBJ1-1	TRBV12-3/TRBV12-4	many	TGTGCCAGCAGTTCGGGACTTGGCTACACTGAAGCTTTCTTT	CASSSGLGYTEAFF
.	TRBJ2-2	TRBV7-3	many	TGTGCCAGCAGCCCCGTATACAACACCGGGGAGCCGTTTTTT	CASSPVYNTGEPFF
.	TRBJ1-1	TRBV30	many	TGTGCCTGGAGTGTACGCAGGGTTAGCACTGAAGCTTTCTTT	CAWSVRRVSTEAFF
TRBD1	TRBJ1-5	TRBV11-2	many	TGTGCCAGCAGCTTAAACGGGGGACAGAATCAGCCCCAGCATTTT	CASSLNGGQNQPQHF
TRBD1	TRBJ1-2	TRBV7-8	medium-sized	TGTGCCAGCAGCTCGGACAGGGTTTTTTCCTATGGCTACACCTTC	CASSSDRVFSYGYTF